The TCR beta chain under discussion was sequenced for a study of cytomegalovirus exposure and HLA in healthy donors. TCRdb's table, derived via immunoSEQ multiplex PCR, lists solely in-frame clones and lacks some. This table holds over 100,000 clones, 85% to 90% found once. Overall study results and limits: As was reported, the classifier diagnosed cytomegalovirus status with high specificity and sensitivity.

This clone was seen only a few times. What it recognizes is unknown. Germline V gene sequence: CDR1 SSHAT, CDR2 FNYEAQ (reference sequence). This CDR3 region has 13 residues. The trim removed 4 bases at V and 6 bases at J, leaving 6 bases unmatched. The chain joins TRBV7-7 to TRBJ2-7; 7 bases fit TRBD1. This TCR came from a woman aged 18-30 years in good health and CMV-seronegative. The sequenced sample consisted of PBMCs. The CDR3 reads CASSSETGAEQYF. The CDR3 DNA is TGTGCCAGCAGCTCCGAAACAGGGGCCGAGCAGTACTTC.